This TCR beta chain was captured in a study of T-cell reconstitution after alpha-beta-depleted transplantation in children. A library of TCRbeta sequences, prepared with unique molecular identifiers, was generated. Via MiXCR, TCRdb re-called the PCR reads, giving one row per CDR3 protein. The table has more than 200,000 distinct CDR3 sequences, approximately 15% seen once. The CDR3 extends over 13 amino acids. V was shortened by 6 bases and J by 7 bases, with 10 bases between the two germline ends. The sample here was PBMCs, mostly from graft donor cells, taken 360 days after TCRalphabeta/CD19-depleted stem cell transplant. The sequence was collected from a male patient aged 2-15 years who had a stem cell transplant for acute lymphoblastic leukemia, so the T cells may come from the graft donor. The chain employs TRBV12-3 or TRBV12-4 and TRBJ1-6; no firm D call. The CDR3 loop reads CASRRPGNSPLHF. The CDR3 DNA reads TGTGCCAGCAGGCGTCCGGGGAATTCACCCCTCCACTTT.